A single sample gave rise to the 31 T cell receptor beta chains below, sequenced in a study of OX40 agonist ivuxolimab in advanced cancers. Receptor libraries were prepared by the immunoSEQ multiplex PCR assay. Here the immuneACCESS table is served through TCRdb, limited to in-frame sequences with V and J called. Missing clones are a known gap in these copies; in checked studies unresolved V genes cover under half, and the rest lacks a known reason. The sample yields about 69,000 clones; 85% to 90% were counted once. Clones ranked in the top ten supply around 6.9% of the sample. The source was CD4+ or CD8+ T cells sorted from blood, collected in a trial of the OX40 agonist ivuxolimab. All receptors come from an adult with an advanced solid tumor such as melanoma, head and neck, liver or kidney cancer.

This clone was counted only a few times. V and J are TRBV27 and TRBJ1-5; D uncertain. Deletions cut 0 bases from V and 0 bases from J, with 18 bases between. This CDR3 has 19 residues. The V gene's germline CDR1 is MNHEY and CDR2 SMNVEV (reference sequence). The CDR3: CASSLSNPTGWYSNQPQHF. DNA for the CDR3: TGTGCCAGCAGTTTATCGAATCCCACGGGCTGGTATAGCAATCAGCCCCAGCATTTT.

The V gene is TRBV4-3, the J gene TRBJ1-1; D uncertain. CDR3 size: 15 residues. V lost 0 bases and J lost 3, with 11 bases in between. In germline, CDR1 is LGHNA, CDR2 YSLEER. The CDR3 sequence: CASSQDRTTDTEAFF. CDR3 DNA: TGCGCCAGCAGCCAAGATCGGACCACGGACACTGAAGCTTTCTTT.

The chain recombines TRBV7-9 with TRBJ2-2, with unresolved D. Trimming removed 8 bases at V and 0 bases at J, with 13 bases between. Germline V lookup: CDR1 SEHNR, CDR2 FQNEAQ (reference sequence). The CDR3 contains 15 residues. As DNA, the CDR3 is TGTGCCAGCCCCCAAGGGCTAGCGAACACCGGGGAGCTGTTTTTT. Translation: CASPQGLANTGELFF.

In DNA form, the CDR3 reads TGCGCCAGCAGCCAAGAAAGTGGAGGGTCCTATGGCTACACCTTC. It yields the protein CASSQESGGSYGYTF. The J gene is TRBJ1-2, the V gene TRBV4-1; no definite D call. V lost 0 bases and J lost 4, with 12 bases in between. Per germline, CDR1 MGHRA and CDR2 YSYEKL. The CDR3 has 15 residues.

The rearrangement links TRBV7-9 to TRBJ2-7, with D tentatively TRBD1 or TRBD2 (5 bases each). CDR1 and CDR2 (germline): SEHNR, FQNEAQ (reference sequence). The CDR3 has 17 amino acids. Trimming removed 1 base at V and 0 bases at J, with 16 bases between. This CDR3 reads CASSLVGAGWSSYEQYF. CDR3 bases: TGTGCCAGCAGCTTAGTAGGGGCGGGCTGGAGCTCCTACGAGCAGTACTTC.

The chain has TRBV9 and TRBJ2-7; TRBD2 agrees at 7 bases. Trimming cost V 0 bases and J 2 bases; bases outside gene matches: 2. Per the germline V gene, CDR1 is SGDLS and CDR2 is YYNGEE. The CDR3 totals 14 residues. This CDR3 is CASSVEGLTYEQYF. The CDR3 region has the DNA TGTGCCAGCAGCGTAGAGGGACTAACCTACGAGCAGTACTTC.

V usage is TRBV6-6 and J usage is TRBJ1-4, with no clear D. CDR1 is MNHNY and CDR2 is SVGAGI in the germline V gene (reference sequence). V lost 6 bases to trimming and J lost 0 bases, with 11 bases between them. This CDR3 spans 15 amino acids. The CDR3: CASSRIVATNEKLFF. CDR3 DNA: TGTGCCAGCAGCCGGATCGTTGCAACTAATGAAAAACTGTTTTTT.

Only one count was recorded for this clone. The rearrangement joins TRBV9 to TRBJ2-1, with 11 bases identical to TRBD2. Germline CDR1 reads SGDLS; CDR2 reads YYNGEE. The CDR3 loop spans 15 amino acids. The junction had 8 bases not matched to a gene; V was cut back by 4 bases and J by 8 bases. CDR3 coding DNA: TGTGCCAGCAGCCCATCTAGCGGGAGGTCTTATGAGCAGTTCTTC. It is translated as CASSPSSGRSYEQFF.

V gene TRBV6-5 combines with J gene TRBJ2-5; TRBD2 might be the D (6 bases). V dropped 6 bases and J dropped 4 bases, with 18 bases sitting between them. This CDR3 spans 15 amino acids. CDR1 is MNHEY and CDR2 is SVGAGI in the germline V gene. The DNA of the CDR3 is TGTGCCAGCAGCCCTTCCGGAGGGATGGGAGAGACCCAGTACTTC. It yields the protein CASSPSGGMGETQYF.

The CDR3 DNA is TGTGCCATCAGTGTGGGTATAGGGAAGAACACTGAAGCTTTCTTT. Its translation: CAISVGIGKNTEAFF. This chain uses TRBV10-3 with TRBJ1-1; D ambiguous. The V gene lost 4 bases and the J gene lost 1 base, with 13 bases spanning the gap. Per germline, CDR1 ENHRY and CDR2 SYGVKD. This CDR3 is 15 amino acids long.

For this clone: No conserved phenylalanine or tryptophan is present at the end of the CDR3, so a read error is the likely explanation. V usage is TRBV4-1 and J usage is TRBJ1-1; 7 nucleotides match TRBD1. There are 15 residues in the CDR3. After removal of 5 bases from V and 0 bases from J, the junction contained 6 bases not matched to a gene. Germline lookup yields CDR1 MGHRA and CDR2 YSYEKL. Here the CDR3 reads CASSKYRGLNTEAFL. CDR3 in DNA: TGCGCCAGCAGCAAATACAGGGGTCTGAACACTGAAGCTTTCCTT.

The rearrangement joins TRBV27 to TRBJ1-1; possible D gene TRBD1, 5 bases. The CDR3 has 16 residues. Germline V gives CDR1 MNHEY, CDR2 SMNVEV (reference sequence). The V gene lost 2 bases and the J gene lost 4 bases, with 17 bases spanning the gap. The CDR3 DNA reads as TGTGCCAGCAGTTTAGGGGGACCGGGGAGGGGCACTGAAGCTTTCTTT. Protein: CASSLGGPGRGTEAFF.

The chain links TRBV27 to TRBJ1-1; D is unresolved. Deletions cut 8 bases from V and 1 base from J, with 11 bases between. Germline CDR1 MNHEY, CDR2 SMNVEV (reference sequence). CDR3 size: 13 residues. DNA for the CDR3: TGTGCCAGCGGGCCTAGGTCGAACACTGAAGCTTTCTTT. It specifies CASGPRSNTEAFF.

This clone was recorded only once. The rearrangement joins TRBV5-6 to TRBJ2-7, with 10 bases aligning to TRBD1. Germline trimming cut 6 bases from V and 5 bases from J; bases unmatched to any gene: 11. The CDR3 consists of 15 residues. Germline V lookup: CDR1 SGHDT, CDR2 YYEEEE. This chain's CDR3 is CASTKPGTGDHEQYF. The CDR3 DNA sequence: TGTGCCAGCACGAAACCCGGGACAGGGGATCACGAGCAGTACTTC.

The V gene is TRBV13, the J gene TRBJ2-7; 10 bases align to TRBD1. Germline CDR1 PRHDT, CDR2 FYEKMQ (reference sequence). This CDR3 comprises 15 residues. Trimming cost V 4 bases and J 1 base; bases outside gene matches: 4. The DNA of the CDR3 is TGTGCCAGCAGCTCCGGGACAGGGGTTTCCTACGAGCAGTACTTC. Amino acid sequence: CASSSGTGVSYEQYF.

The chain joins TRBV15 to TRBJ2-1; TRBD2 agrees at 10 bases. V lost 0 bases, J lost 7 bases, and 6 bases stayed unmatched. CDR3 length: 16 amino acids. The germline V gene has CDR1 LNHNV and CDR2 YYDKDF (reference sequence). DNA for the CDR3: TGTGCCACCAGCAGAGAAGGAGCGGGAGGGAGGAATGAGCAGTTCTTC. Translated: CATSREGAGGRNEQFF.

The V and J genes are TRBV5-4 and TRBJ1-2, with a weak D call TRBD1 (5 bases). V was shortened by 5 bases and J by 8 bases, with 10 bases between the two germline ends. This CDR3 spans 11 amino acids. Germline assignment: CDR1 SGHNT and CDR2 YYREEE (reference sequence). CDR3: CASRAGTGYTF. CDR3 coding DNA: TGTGCCAGCAGAGCCGGGACGGGCTACACCTTC.

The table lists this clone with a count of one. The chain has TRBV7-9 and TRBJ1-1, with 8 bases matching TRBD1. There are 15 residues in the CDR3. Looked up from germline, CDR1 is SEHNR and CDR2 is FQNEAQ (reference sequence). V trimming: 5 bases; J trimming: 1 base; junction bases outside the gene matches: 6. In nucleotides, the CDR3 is TGTGCCAGCAGCCTTTGGACAGGGAAGAACACTGAAGCTTTCTTT. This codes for CASSLWTGKNTEAFF.

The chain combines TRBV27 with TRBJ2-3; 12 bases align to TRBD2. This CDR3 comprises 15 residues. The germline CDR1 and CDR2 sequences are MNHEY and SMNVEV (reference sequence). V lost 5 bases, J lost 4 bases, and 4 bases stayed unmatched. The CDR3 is CASSATSGSSDTQYF. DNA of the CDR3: TGTGCCAGCAGTGCGACTAGCGGGAGTTCAGATACGCAGTATTTT.

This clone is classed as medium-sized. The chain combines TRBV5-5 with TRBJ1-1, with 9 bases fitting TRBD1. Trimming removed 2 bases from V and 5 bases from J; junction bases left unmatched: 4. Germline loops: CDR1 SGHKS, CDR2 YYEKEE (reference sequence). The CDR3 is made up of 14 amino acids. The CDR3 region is CASSLGDRVTEAFF. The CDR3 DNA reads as TGTGCCAGCAGCTTAGGGGACAGGGTGACTGAAGCTTTCTTT.

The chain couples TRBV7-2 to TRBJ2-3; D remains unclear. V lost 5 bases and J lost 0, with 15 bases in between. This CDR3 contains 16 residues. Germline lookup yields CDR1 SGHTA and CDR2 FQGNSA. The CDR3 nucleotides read TGTGCCAGCAGCCCTGGCGATTTTCCTAGCACAGATACGCAGTATTTT. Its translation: CASSPGDFPSTDTQYF.

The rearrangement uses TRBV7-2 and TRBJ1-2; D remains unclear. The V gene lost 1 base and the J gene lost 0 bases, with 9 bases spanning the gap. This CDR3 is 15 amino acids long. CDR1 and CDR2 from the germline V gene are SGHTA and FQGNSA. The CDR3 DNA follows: TGTGCCAGCAGCTTAGTCGGCACAGCTAACTATGGCTACACCTTC. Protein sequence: CASSLVGTANYGYTF.

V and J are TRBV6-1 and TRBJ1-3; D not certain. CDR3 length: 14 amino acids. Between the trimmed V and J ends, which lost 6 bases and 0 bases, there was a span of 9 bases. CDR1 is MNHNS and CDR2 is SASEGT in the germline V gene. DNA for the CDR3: TGTGCCAGCAGCGACAAATACTCTGGAAACACCATATATTTT. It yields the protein CASSDKYSGNTIYF.

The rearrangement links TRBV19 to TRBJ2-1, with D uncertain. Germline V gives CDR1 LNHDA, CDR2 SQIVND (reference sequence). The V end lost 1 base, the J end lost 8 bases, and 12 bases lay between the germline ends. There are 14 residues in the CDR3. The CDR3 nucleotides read TGTGCCAGTAGTATAGCTATGCCGGCCGATGAGCAGTTCTTC. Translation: CASSIAMPADEQFF. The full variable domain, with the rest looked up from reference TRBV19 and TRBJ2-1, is DGGITQSPKYLFRKEGQNVTLSCEQNLNHDAMYWYRQDPGQGLRLIYYSQIVNDFQKGDIAEGYSVSREKKESFPLTVTSAQKNPTAFYLCASSIAMPADEQFFGPGTRLTVL.

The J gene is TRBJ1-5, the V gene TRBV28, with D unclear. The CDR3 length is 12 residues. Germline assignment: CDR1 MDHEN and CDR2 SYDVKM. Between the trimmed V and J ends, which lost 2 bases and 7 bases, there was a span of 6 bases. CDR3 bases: TGTGCCAGCAGTTTAGAAAGACAGCCCCAGCATTTT. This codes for CASSLERQPQHF.

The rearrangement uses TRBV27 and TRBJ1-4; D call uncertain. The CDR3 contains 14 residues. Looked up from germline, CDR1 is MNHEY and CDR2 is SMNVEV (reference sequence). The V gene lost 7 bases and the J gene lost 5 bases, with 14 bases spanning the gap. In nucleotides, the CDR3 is TGTGCCAGCACCCCTGTATACCGGAATGAAAAACTGTTTTTT. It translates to CASTPVYRNEKLFF.

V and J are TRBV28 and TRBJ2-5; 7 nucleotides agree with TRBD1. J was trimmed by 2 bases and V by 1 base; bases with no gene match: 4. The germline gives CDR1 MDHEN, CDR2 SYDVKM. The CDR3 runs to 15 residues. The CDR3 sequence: CASSLLTGNQETQYF. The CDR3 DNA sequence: TGTGCCAGCAGTTTATTGACAGGGAATCAAGAGACCCAGTACTTC. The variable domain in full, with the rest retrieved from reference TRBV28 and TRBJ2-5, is DVKVTQSSRYLVKRTGEKVFLECVQDMDHENMFWYRQDPGLGLRLIYFSYDVKMKEKGDIPEGYSVSREKKERFSLILESASTNQTSMYLCASSLLTGNQETQYFGPGTRLLVL.

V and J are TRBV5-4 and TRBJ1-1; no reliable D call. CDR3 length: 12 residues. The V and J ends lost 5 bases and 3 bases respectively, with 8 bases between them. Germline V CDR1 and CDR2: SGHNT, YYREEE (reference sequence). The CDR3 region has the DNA TGTGCCAGCAGGGGAGGGTACACTGAAGCTTTCTTT. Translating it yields CASRGGYTEAFF. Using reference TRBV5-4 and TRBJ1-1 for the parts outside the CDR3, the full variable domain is ETGVTQSPTHLIKTRGQQVTLRCSSQSGHNTVSWYQQALGQGPQFIFQYYREEENGRGNFPPRFSGLQFPNYSSELNVNALELDDSALYLCASRGGYTEAFFGQGTRLTVV.

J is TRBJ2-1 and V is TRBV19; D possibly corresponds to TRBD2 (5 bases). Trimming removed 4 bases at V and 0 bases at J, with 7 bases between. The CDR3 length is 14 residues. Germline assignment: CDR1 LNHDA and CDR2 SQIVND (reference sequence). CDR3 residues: CASSTGSSYNEQFF. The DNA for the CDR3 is TGTGCCAGTAGTACGGGGAGCTCCTACAATGAGCAGTTCTTC.

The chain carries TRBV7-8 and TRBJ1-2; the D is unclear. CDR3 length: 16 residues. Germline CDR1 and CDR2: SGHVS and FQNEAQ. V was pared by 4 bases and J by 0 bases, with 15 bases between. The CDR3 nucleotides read TGTGCCAGCAGCTCCCGGCCACGGAATTCTAACTATGGCTACACCTTC. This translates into CASSSRPRNSNYGYTF.

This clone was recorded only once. CDR3 sequence (DNA): TGCGCCAGCAGCCCAGCGACAGGGAGCTCCTACGAGCAGTACTTC. Translating it yields CASSPATGSSYEQYF. This chain joins TRBV4-3 and TRBJ2-7; 7 bases agree with TRBD1. V lost 4 bases to trimming and J lost 0 bases; unmatched junction nucleotides: 6. Germline V gene lookup returns CDR1 LGHNA and CDR2 YSLEER. The CDR3 is made up of 15 amino acids.